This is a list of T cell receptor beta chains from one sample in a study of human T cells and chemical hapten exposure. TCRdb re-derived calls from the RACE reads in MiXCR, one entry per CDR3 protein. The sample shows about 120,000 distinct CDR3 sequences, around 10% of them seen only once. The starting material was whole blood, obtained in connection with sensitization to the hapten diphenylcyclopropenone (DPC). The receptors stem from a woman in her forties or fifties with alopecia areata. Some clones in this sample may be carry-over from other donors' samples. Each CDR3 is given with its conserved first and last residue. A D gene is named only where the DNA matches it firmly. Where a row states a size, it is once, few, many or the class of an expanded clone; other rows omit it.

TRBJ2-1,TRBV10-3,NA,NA,CAISLDISSYNEQFF,TGTGCCATCAGCTTGGACATTAGCTCCTACAATGAGCAGTTCTTC
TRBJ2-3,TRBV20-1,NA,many,CSAVRGANTQYF,TGCAGTGCTGTGAGGGGCGCCAATACGCAGTATTTT
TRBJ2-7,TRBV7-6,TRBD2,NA,CASSLGSSGTGEQYF,TGTGCCAGCAGCTTAGGCTCTAGCGGGACTGGCGAGCAGTACTTC
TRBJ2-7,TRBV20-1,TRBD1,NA,CSAPQGGNPEQYF,TGCAGTGCTCCACAGGGGGGAAATCCAGAGCAGTACTTC
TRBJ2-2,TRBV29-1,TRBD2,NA,CSVPSGNTAGELFF,TGCAGCGTTCCTAGCGGGAATACCGCCGGGGAGCTGTTTTTT
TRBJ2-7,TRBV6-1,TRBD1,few,CASRQGAGEQYF,TGTGCCAGCAGACAGGGGGCGGGGGAGCAGTACTTC
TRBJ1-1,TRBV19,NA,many,CASRSWGDTEAFF,TGTGCCAGTAGGTCTTGGGGGGACACTGAAGCTTTCTTT
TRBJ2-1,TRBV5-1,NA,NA,CASSLDLYNEQFF,TGCGCCAGCAGCTTGGATTTGTACAATGAGCAGTTCTTC
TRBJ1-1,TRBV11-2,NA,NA,CASSAIQAFF,TGTGCCAGCAGCGCTATCCAAGCTTTCTTT
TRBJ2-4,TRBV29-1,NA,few,CSVADNIQYF,TGCAGCGTTGCGGACAACATTCAGTACTTC
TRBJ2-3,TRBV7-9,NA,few,CAPPPHAGAGGDTQYF,TGTGCTCCCCCCCCCCACGCGGGGGCCGGGGGAGATACGCAGTATTTT
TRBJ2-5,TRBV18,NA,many,CASSEAAWQETQYF,TGTGCCAGCTCAGAAGCGGCGTGGCAAGAGACCCAGTACTTC
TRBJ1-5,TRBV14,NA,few,CASSKGLNQPQHF,TGTGCCAGCAGCAAAGGGCTCAATCAGCCCCAGCATTTT
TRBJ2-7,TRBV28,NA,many,CASSPRSPAGYEQYF,TGTGCCAGCAGTCCAAGATCCCCCGCGGGCTACGAGCAGTACTTC
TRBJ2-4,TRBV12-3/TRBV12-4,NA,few,CASSFFSPAKNIQYF,TGTGCCAGCAGTTTCTTTTCCCCAGCCAAAAACATTCAGTACTTC
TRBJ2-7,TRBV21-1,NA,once,CASSKGGDPDEQYF,TGTGCCAGCAGCAAAGGGGGTGACCCCGACGAGCAGTACTTC
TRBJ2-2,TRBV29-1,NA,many,CSVKWGTYTGELFF,TGCAGCGTAAAATGGGGCACCTACACCGGGGAGCTGTTTTTT
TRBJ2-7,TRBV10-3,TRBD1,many,CAIRGQGEYEQYF,TGTGCCATCAGGGGACAGGGCGAGTACGAGCAGTACTTC
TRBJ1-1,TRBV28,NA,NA,CASGNFMNTEAFF,TGTGCCAGCGGAAACTTCATGAACACTGAAGCTTTCTTT
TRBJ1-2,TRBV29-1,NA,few,CSAEDRNYGYTF,TGCAGCGCCGAAGACAGGAACTATGGCTACACCTTC
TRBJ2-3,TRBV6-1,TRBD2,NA,CASSELAGGPDTQYF,TGTGCCAGCAGTGAACTAGCGGGAGGGCCAGATACGCAGTATTTT
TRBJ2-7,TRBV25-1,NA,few,CASTSGGYGEQYF,TGTGCCAGCACCTCTGGGGGGTACGGCGAGCAGTACTTC
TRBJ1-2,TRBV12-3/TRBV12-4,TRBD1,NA,CASSSTGMVYGYTF,TGTGCCAGCAGTTCGACAGGGATGGTTTATGGCTACACCTTC
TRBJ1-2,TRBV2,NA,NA,CASSTQQGAGGYTF,TGTGCCAGCTCCACACAACAAGGGGCTGGTGGCTACACCTTC
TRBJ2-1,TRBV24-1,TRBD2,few,CATSDPGTSGWGEQFF,TGTGCCACCAGTGATCCGGGGACTAGCGGGTGGGGTGAGCAGTTCTTC
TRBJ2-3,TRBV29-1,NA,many,CSVRLRTDTQYF,TGCAGCGTCCGGTTACGAACAGATACGCAGTATTTT
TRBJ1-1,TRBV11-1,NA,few,CASSRTALNTEAFF,TGTGCCAGCAGTCGGACAGCCTTGAACACTGAAGCTTTCTTT
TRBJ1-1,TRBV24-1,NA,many,CATSGSAGGTEAFF,TGTGCCACCAGTGGCTCTGCGGGAGGCACTGAAGCTTTCTTT
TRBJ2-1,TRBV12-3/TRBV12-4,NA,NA,CASSLGSWLARPSEQFF,TGTGCCAGCAGTTTAGGGTCCTGGCTAGCGAGGCCAAGTGAGCAGTTCTTC
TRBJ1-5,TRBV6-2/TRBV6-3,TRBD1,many,CASRRTGDQPQHF,TGTGCCAGCAGACGGACAGGGGATCAGCCCCAGCATTTT
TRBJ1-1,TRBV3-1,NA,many,CASSPQSGFTEAFF,TGTGCCAGCAGCCCGCAGTCGGGCTTCACTGAAGCTTTCTTT
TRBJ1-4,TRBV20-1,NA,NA,CSAGRPGSSEKLFF,TGCAGTGCAGGAAGGCCGGGTTCTTCCGAAAAACTGTTTTTT
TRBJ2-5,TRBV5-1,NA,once,CASSLRAQKLETQYF,TGCGCCAGCAGCTTGAGGGCACAGAAGCTGGAGACCCAGTACTTC
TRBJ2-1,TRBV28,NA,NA,CATAGRNEQFF,TGTGCCACCGCGGGGCGTAATGAGCAGTTCTTC
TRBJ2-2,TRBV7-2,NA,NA,CASSLAGVGTGELFF,TGTGCCAGCAGCTTAGCGGGGGTCGGCACCGGGGAGCTGTTTTTT
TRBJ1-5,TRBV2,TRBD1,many,CASRGQGASNQPQHF,TGTGCCAGCAGAGGACAGGGGGCCTCCAATCAGCCCCAGCATTTT
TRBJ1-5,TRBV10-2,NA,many,CASSETQGDQPQHF,TGCGCCAGCAGTGAGACGCAAGGGGATCAGCCCCAGCATTTT
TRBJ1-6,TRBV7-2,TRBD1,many,CASSLYGTGSSPLHF,TGTGCCAGCAGCTTATACGGGACAGGGTCCTCACCCCTCCACTTT
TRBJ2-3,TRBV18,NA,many,CASSPVGHSTDTQYF,TGTGCCAGCTCACCGGTGGGGCATAGCACAGATACGCAGTATTTT
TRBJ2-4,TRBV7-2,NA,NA,CASSPGTPLGIQYF,TGTGCCAGCAGCCCTGGGACTCCCTTAGGCATTCAGTACTTC
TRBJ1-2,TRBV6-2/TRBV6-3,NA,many,CASSYQDNYGYTF,TGTGCCAGCAGTTACCAGGATAACTATGGCTACACCTTC
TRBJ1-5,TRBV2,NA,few,CASSAERHSNQPQHF,TGTGCCAGCAGTGCGGAGAGGCATAGCAATCAGCCCCAGCATTTT
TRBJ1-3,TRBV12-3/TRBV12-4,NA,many,CALGAYSGNTIYF,TGTGCTTTGGGGGCCTACTCTGGAAACACCATATATTTT